This TCR beta chain is from a study of OX40 agonist ivuxolimab in advanced cancers. The study, taken as a whole, reports: Clonal expansion among partial responders at 0.1-3.0 mg/kg ranked near the lowest. Expanded clones were, on average, more numerous in CD8+ T cells than in CD4+. At 0.1 to 3.0 mg/kg, CD4+ and CD8+ blood T cells expanded clonally by week 6.

Only in-frame clones appear in the TCRdb table, and some are missing; sequencing was by immunoSEQ multiplex PCR. The sample has around 70,000 clones; roughly 80% are singletons. With respect to this clone: What it binds is not known.

The material was CD4+ or CD8+ T cells sorted from blood, obtained in a trial of the OX40 agonist ivuxolimab. The clonotype was recovered from an adult with an advanced solid tumor such as melanoma, head and neck, liver or kidney cancer.

CDR3 sequence: CASSFTGQGLSNYGYTF. In DNA form, the CDR3 reads TGCGCCAGCAGCTTTACGGGACAGGGACTCTCTAACTATGGCTACACCTTC. The chain recombines TRBV5-1 with TRBJ1-2, with 9 bases identical to TRBD1. This CDR3 region has 17 residues. CDR1 is SGHRS and CDR2 is YFSETQ in the germline V gene. V dropped 2 bases and J dropped 0; count of bases not matched to a gene: 8.